This T cell receptor (beta chain) was identified in a study of CD8+ T cells in alopecia areata. Specified treatment: oral pan-JAK inhibitor, 5-10 mg twice daily. Germline assignment: CDR1 MNHNY and CDR2 SVGAGI (reference sequence). V lost 6 bases to trimming and J lost 3 bases, with 8 bases between them. This CDR3 is 12 amino acids long. This clone has a handful of counts. Extracted RNA was reverse transcribed, and the resulting cDNA served as sequencing template. TCRdb's table, derived via immunoSEQ multiplex PCR, lists solely in-frame clones and lacks some. The sample lists 150,000 to 250,000 clones, over 45% occurring once.

Sample: CD4+ T cells sorted from blood, taken at week 24, from a patient treated with tofacitinib. This clonotype was obtained from a human donor with alopecia areata. The chain has TRBV6-6 and TRBJ1-1, with D maybe TRBD1 (5 bases). The CDR3 nucleotides are TGTGCCAGCAGGGCGGGGGACACTGAAGCTTTCTTT. Translating gives CASRAGDTEAFF.